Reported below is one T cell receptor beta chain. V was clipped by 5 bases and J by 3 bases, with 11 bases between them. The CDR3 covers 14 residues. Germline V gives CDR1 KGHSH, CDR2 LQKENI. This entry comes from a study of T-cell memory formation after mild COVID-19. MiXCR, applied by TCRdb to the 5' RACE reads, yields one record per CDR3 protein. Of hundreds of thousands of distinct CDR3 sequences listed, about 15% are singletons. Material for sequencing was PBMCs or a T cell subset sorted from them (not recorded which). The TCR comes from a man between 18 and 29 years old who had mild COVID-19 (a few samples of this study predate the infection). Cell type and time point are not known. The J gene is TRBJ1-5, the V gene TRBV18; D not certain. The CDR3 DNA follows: TGTGCCAGCTCAGCCGGGTCCTTCAATCAGCCCCAGCATTTT. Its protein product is CASSAGSFNQPQHF.